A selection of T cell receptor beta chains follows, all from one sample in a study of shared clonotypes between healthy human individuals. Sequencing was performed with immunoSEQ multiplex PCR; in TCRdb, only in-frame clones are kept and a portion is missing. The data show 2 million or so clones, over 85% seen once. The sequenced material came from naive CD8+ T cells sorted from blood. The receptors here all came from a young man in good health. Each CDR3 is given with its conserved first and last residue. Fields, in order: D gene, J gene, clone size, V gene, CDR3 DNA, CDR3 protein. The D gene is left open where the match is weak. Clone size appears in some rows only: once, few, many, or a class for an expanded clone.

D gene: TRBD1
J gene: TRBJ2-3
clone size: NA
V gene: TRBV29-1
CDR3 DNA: TGCAGCGTTTGGACAGGGGGCGCATATACGCAGTATTTT
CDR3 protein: CSVWTGGAYTQYF

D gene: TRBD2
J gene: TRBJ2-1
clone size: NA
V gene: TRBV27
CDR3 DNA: TGTGCCAGCAGTCGAATAGCGGGGGGAGACAATGAGCAGTTCTTC
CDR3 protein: CASSRIAGGDNEQFF

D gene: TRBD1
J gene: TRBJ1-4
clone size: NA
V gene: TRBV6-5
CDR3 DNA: TGTGCCAGCAGTTATCTTCCGGCCGAGCAGGGGGGACTGTTTTTT
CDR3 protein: CASSYLPAEQGGLFF

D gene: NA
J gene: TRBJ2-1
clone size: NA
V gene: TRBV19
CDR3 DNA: TGTGCCAGTAGTATCGGGAATGAGCAGTTCTTC
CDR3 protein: CASSIGNEQFF

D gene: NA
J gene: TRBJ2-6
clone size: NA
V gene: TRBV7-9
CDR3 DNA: TGTGCCAGCAGCCCTCTTTTGGGTCCCCGAGGGGCCAACGTCCTGACTTTC
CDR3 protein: CASSPLLGPRGANVLTF

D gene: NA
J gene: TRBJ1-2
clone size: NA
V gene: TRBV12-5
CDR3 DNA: TGTGCTAGTGGTTTGTACGGGTATGGCTACACCTTC
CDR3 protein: CASGLYGYGYTF

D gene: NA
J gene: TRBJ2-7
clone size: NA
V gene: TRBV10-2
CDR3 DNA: TGCGCCACCAGAGGCGGGGAAAGCTCCTACGAGCAGTACTTC
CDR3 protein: CATRGGESSYEQYF

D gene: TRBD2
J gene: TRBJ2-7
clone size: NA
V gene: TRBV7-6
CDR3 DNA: TGTGCCAGCAGCCCGACCTCTAGCGGGAGTAACGAGCAGTACTTC
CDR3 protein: CASSPTSSGSNEQYF

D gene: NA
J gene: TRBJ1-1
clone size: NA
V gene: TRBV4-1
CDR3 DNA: TGCGCCAGCAGGGAGGGGGGGACTGAAGCTTTCTTT
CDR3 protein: CASREGGTEAFF

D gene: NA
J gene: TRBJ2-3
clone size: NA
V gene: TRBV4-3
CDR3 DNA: TGCGCCAGCGGACAATTCCTCGGCACAGATACGCAGTATTTT
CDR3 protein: CASGQFLGTDTQYF

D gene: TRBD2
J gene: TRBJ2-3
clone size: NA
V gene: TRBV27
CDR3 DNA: TGTGCCAGCAGTTTAATTAGGGCTAGCGGGAGGCCAGATACGCAGTATTTT
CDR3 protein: CASSLIRASGRPDTQYF

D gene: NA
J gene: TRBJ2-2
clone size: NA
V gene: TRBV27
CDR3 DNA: TGTGCCAGCAGCTTGGACCTATTACAGACCGGGGAGCTGTTTTTT
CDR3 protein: CASSLDLLQTGELFF

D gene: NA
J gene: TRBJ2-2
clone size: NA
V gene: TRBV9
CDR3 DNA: TGTGCCAGCAATCCCGGTGGGCTAGAAAATACCGGGGAGCTGTTTTTT
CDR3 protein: CASNPGGLENTGELFF

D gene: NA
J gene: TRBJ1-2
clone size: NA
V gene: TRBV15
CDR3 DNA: TGTGCCACCAGCAGAGATTCGGGGGTAGCTGGCTACACCTTC
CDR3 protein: CATSRDSGVAGYTF

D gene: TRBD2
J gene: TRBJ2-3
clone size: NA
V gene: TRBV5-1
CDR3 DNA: TGCGCCAGCAGCTCACACCTCACTAGCGGGCCCACAGATACGCAGTATTTT
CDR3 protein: CASSSHLTSGPTDTQYF

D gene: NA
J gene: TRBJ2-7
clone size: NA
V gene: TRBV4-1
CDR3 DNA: TGCGCCAGCAGCACACAGAGCTCCTACGAGCAGTACTTC
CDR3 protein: CASSTQSSYEQYF

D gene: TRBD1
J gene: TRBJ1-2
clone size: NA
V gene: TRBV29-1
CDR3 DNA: TGCAGCGTTGACCCCCGGGACAGGGGTTTGATATCGGTGGGCTTC
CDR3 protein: CSVDPRDRGLISVGF

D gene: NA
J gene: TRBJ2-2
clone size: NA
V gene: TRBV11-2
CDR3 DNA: TGTGCCAGCAGCTGGGGGCCTGGCGGGGCGCTCTACACCGGGGAGCTGTTTTTT
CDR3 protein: CASSWGPGGALYTGELFF

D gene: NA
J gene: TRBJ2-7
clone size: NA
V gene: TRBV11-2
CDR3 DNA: TGTGCCAGCAGCTCCAGCGATGCCTACGAGCAGTACTTC
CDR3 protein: CASSSSDAYEQYF

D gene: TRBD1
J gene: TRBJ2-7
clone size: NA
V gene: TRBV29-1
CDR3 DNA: TGCAGCGTCCACCGCCGGGACAGGGGGCGATACGAGCAGTACTTC
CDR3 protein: CSVHRRDRGRYEQYF

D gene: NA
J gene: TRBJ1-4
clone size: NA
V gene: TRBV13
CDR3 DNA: TGTGCCAGCAGCTGGTGGGGGGCGGATAATGAAAAACTGTTTTTT
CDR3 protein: CASSWWGADNEKLFF

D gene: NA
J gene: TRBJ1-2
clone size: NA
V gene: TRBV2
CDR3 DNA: TGTGCCAGCAGTGTCGGCGCAGGGGACTATGGCTACACCTTC
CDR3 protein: CASSVGAGDYGYTF

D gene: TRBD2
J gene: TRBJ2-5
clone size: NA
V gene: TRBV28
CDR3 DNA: TGTGCCAGCCTGTGGGGGCGGGGGGGCCCAGAGACCCAGTACTTC
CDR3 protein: CASLWGRGGPETQYF

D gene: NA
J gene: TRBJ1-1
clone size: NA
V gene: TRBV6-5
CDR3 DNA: TGTGCCAGCAGCGCCCAGACCCCTATCACTGAAGCTTTCTTT
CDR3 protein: CASSAQTPITEAFF

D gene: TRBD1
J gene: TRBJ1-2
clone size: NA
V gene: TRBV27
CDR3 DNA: TGTGCCAGCAGCTTAAACCCTCCGGGACAGGGGTTAACCTTC
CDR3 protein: CASSLNPPGQGLTF

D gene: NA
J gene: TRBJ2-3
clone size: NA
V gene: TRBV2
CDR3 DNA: TGTGCCAGCAGCGGAGGACCTACTAGCACAGATACGCAGTATTTT
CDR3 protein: CASSGGPTSTDTQYF

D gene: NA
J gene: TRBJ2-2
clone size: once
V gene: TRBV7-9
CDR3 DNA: TGTGCCAGCAGCTTAGCCGGACAGAACACCGGGGAGCTGTTTTTT
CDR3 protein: CASSLAGQNTGELFF

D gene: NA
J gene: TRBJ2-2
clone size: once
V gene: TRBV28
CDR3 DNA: TGTGCCAGCAGTTTCCGGGGGTACAGGGAGTACACCGGGGAGCTGTTTTTT
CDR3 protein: CASSFRGYREYTGELFF

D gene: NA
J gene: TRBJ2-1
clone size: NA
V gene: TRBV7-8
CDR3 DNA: TGTGCCAGCAGCTTAGCAGCAGGATCCTACAATGAGCAGTTCTTC
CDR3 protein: CASSLAAGSYNEQFF

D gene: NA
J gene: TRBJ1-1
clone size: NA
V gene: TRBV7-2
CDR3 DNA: TGTGCCAGCAGCTCGCGGGCCGGAGCGAACACTGAAGCTTTCTTT
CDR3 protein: CASSSRAGANTEAFF

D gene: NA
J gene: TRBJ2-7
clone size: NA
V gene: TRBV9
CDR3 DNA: TGTGCCAGCAGCGGCCAGGGTCGGGACGAGCAGTACTTC
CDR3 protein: CASSGQGRDEQYF

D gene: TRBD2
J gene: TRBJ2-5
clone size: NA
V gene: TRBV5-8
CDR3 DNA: TGTGCCAGCAGCGGGGGGACTAGCGGGCAAGAGACCCAGTACTTC
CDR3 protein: CASSGGTSGQETQYF

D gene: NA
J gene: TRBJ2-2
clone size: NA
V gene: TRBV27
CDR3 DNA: TGTGCCAGCAGTGCCCAGCAGGTGGGGCCCACCGGGGAGCTGTTTTTT
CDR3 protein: CASSAQQVGPTGELFF

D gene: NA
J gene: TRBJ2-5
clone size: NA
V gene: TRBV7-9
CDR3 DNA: TGTGCCAGCAGCTTAGACCTGGACCTCCAAGAGACCCAGTACTTC
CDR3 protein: CASSLDLDLQETQYF

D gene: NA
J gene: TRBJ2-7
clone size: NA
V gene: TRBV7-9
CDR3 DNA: TGTGCCAGCAGCTTAGGCAGGGAGCAGTACTTC
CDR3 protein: CASSLGREQYF

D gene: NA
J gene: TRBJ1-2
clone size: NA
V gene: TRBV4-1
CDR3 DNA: TGCGCCAGCAGCCAAGATCTCGGACCCGGGGTGGTCGTCGGCTACACCTTC
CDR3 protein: CASSQDLGPGVVVGYTF

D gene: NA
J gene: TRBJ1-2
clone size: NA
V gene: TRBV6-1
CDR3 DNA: TGTGCCAGCAGACTTCCGGGCATCTTTAACTATGGCTACACCTTC
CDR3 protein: CASRLPGIFNYGYTF